A single sample gave rise to the 18 T cell receptor beta chains below, sequenced in a study of shared clonotypes between healthy human individuals. The data were produced by immunoSEQ multiplex PCR, yet TCRdb's version contains in-frame clones alone and is incomplete. There are 700,000 or so clones in the sample; 72% occur only once, and around 1.8% lies in the top ten. Input material: memory CD4+ T cells sorted from blood. The subset denotes: CD45RA-negative fraction. The receptors come from a woman aged 30 to 39 in good health.

Turning to this clone: A much larger clone is a single base away; this may be a read error. The same CDR3 is also encoded by other DNA sequences in this sample. This CDR3 reads CASSLDGSYNEQFF. In nucleotides, the CDR3 is TGTGCCAGCAGCTTAGACGGCTCCTACAATGAGCAGTTCTTC. This chain connects TRBV7-2 to TRBJ2-1; D not certain. V dropped 1 base and J dropped 0 bases, with 4 bases sitting between them. Germline-derived CDR1 and CDR2 are SGHTA and FQGNSA. This CDR3 spans 14 amino acids.

The V gene is TRBV4-1, the J gene TRBJ2-2, with 8 bases aligning to TRBD2. V gave up 6 bases and J gave up 3 bases; unmatched junction bases: 9. This CDR3 contains 16 residues. The V gene's germline CDR1 is MGHRA and CDR2 YSYEKL. This chain's CDR3 is CASSPLAGTDTGELFF. CDR3 bases: TGCGCCAGCAGTCCCTTAGCGGGAACCGACACCGGGGAGCTGTTTTTT.

Only a few counts were recorded for this clone. The chain couples TRBV2 to TRBJ1-5; D unclear. Trimming left V 4 bases short and J 0 bases short, with 7 bases between. The CDR3 extends over 14 amino acids. In germline, CDR1 is SNHLY, CDR2 FYNNEI. DNA for the CDR3: TGTGCCAGCAGTGCAGACTATAGCAATCAGCCCCAGCATTTT. Amino acid sequence: CASSADYSNQPQHF.

This clone was observed a handful of times. The chain carries TRBV27 and TRBJ1-1; D is ambiguous. CDR3 length equals 13 residues. The V end lost 3 bases, the J end lost 0 bases, and 5 bases lay between the germline ends. Germline CDR1 reads MNHEY; CDR2 reads SMNVEV (reference sequence). The CDR3 nucleotides read TGTGCCAGCAGTTTTAGCATGAACACTGAAGCTTTCTTT. Protein sequence: CASSFSMNTEAFF.

At least ten counts were recorded for this clone. This CDR3 is CASSSGLAVMTDTQYF. Written as DNA, the CDR3 is TGCGCCAGCAGCTCTGGACTAGCGGTTATGACAGATACGCAGTATTTT. The chain links TRBV5-1 to TRBJ2-3; 10 bases map to TRBD2. V gave up 3 bases and J gave up 3 bases; unmatched junction bases: 7. The CDR3 totals 16 residues. CDR1 is SGHRS and CDR2 is YFSETQ in the germline V gene.

In nucleotides, the CDR3 is TGTGCCAGCAGTTTATCTCTCGAAAATCAGCCCCAGCATTTT. It yields the protein CASSLSLENQPQHF. The V gene is TRBV28, the J gene TRBJ1-5; D uncertain. V was cut by 1 base and J by 4 bases, with 8 bases left in between. Germline V gene data show CDR1 as MDHEN and CDR2 as SYDVKM. The CDR3 contains 14 residues.

The chain uses TRBV6-1 and TRBJ1-5; TRBD1 matches 7 bases. The germline gives CDR1 MNHNS, CDR2 SASEGT. V shed 4 bases, J shed 7 bases, and the junction held 4 bases outside the gene matches. The CDR3 runs to 13 residues. The CDR3 nucleotides read TGTGCCAGCAGTGGGGACAGACGCCAGCCCCAGCATTTT. Translating gives CASSGDRRQPQHF.

The chain joins TRBV28 to TRBJ2-2, with D possibly TRBD2 on 5 matching bases. The V and J ends lost 3 bases and 5 bases respectively, with 16 bases between them. The length of the CDR3 is 16 residues. CDR1 MDHEN and CDR2 SYDVKM come from the germline V gene. The CDR3 sequence is CASSFRGLRLTGELFF. The CDR3 coding sequence is TGTGCCAGCAGTTTTCGTGGACTTAGGTTAACCGGGGAGCTGTTTTTT.

The J gene is TRBJ2-2, the V gene TRBV19; TRBD2 aligns across 9 bases. Germline V gene sequence: CDR1 LNHDA, CDR2 SQIVND (reference sequence). This CDR3 has 17 amino acids. V lost 5 bases and J lost 6; bases outside the gene matches: 13. The CDR3 bases are TGTGCCAGTAGTGGGTCCCCCCGCGGGAGGGCCTCCGGGGAGCTGTTTTTT. Translating it yields CASSGSPRGRASGELFF.

The chain joins TRBV19 to TRBJ1-1, with TRBD1 as a possible D gene (5 bases). The CDR3 contains 14 residues. The V and J ends lost 4 bases and 11 bases respectively, with 20 bases between them. From germline, CDR1 is LNHDA and CDR2 SQIVND (reference sequence). The CDR3 protein is CASSTFPGMTWAFF. CDR3 DNA sequence: TGTGCCAGTAGTACCTTTCCAGGGATGACATGGGCTTTCTTT.

The V and J genes are TRBV28 and TRBJ2-1; TRBD1 is a possible D gene (6 bases). V lost 5 bases and J 4 bases, leaving 9 bases between the germline ends. CDR1 and CDR2 (germline): MDHEN, SYDVKM. The CDR3 spans 13 residues. CDR3 sequence (DNA): TGTGCCAGCAGTCGCACAGGGTACAATGAGCAGTTCTTC. Translation: CASSRTGYNEQFF.

This chain uses TRBV2 with TRBJ2-3; 7 nucleotides match TRBD2. V was pared by 6 bases and J by 4 bases, with 7 bases of the junction left unmatched. The CDR3 runs 14 residues. Germline assignment: CDR1 SNHLY and CDR2 FYNNEI. The CDR3 here is CASSGLVGSDTQYF. The CDR3 bases are TGTGCCAGCAGCGGACTAGTGGGGTCAGATACGCAGTATTTT.

The chain links TRBV5-1 to TRBJ2-3; 7 bases line up with TRBD2. V shed 3 bases and J 6 bases; nucleotides not matched to a gene: 13. The CDR3 runs 16 residues. CDR1 is SGHRS, CDR2 YFSETQ, per germline. This chain's CDR3 is CASSSTISGQGDTQYF. The CDR3 coding sequence is TGCGCCAGCAGCTCCACGATTAGCGGGCAGGGTGATACGCAGTATTTT.

V and J are TRBV7-9 and TRBJ1-1; 11 bases line up with TRBD1. The germline V gene has CDR1 SEHNR and CDR2 FQNEAQ (reference sequence). There are 15 residues in the CDR3. V shed 5 bases and J 4 bases; nucleotides not matched to a gene: 6. The CDR3 loop reads CASSTRDRGSTEAFF. CDR3 coding DNA: TGTGCCAGCAGCACCAGGGACAGGGGGAGCACTGAAGCTTTCTTT.

The chain joins TRBV5-1 to TRBJ2-1, with D unresolved. In germline, CDR1 is SGHRS, CDR2 YFSETQ. V lost 0 bases, J lost 5 bases, and 9 bases lay in between. CDR3 length: 14 residues. The DNA for the CDR3 is TGCGCCAGCAGCTTGGGATTAGGGAACAATGAGCAGTTCTTC. Protein product: CASSLGLGNNEQFF. Full variable domain (outside the CDR3, taken from reference TRBV5-1 and TRBJ2-1): KAGVTQTPRYLIKTRGQQVTLSCSPISGHRSVSWYQQTPGQGLQFLFEYFSETQRNKGNFPGRFSGRQFSNSRSEMNVSTLELGDSALYLCASSLGLGNNEQFFGPGTRLTVL.

The rearrangement uses TRBV7-2 and TRBJ2-1; 7 nucleotides match TRBD1. Trimming at V came to 5 bases and at J to 6 bases, leaving 7 bases not matched to a gene. The CDR3 runs 14 residues. Germline-derived CDR1 and CDR2 are SGHTA and FQGNSA. The CDR3 reads CASSGGQMINEQFF. CDR3 nucleotide sequence: TGTGCCAGCAGCGGGGGACAGATGATCAATGAGCAGTTCTTC.

The sample holds many counts of this clone. J is TRBJ1-5 and V is TRBV6-5; D possibly corresponds to TRBD1 (5 bases). The CDR3 is 15 amino acids. V was pared by 0 bases and J by 6 bases, with 12 bases between. The germline V gene encodes CDR1 MNHEY and CDR2 SVGAGI. The CDR3 nucleotides read TGTGCCAGCAGTTACTCGACGGCGGGGGGTCAGCCCCAGCATTTT. Translation gives CASSYSTAGGQPQHF.

V gene TRBV28 combines with J gene TRBJ2-1, with D possibly being TRBD2 (5 bases). Deletions cut 3 bases from V and 5 bases from J, with 14 bases between. The germline V gene encodes CDR1 MDHEN and CDR2 SYDVKM. The CDR3 runs to 15 residues. CDR3 in amino acids: CASSFSSKVDNEQFF. CDR3 in DNA: TGTGCCAGCAGTTTCTCTAGCAAGGTAGACAATGAGCAGTTCTTC.